Sequencing of this T cell receptor (beta chain) was carried out in a study of cytomegalovirus exposure and HLA in healthy donors. The wider study: Tens of millions of unique TCR sequences came from HLA-typed donors in an early release. Findings and limits, study-wide: It was approximately 160 TCR beta chains that were listed as cytomegalovirus-associated.

Looked up from germline, CDR1 is KGHSH and CDR2 is LQKENI. The CDR3 contains 14 residues. After removal of 10 bases from V and 1 base from J, the junction contained 8 bases not matched to a gene. As regards this clone: Its antigen is still unknown.

The PCR made use of 60 Vbeta and 13 Jbeta primers. Here immunoSEQ multiplex PCR was the method, and the copy in TCRdb shows in-frame clones only, minus some. This table holds roughly 13,000 clones, less than 75% found once. The chain links TRBV18 to TRBJ2-7; 9 positions agree with TRBD1. This TCR was recovered from a woman in her 50s in good health and CMV-seropositive. Source material: PBMCs. CDR3 nucleotide sequence: TGTGCCATCCACCCACAGGGGGCGTCCTACGAGCAGTACTTC. As protein: CAIHPQGASYEQYF.